The clone carrying this T cell receptor beta chain was counted only a few times. This record comes from a study of HIV-infected patients and healthy controls. In TCRdb, the 5' RACE reads were re-called with MiXCR into one record per CDR3 protein. Of tens of thousands of distinct CDR3 sequences in the sample, about a fifth were seen once. This CDR3 comprises 16 residues. Per the germline V gene, CDR1 is LGHNA and CDR2 is YSLEER. Trimming shortened V by 0 bases and J by 4 bases, and 13 bases separated the two germline ends. Sequenced input: CD4+ T cells from blood. This receptor was identified in a human donor in good health. The chain carries TRBV4-3 and TRBJ1-5, with D uncertain. The CDR3 DNA sequence: TGCGCCAGCAGCCAAGATCGTCGTCAGAATAATCAGCCCCAGCATTTT. It specifies CASSQDRRQNNQPQHF.